This TCR beta chain emerged from a study of blood T cell repertoires in COVID-19. The protocol was immunoSEQ multiplex PCR, while the TCRdb copy is restricted to in-frame clones and leaves out a portion. The sample holds about 170,000 clones; almost 85% are singletons and the top ten take 2.5% to 3%. Trimming cost V 2 bases and J 7 bases, with 12 bases left between them. Germline loops: CDR1 WSHSY, CDR2 SAAADI. This CDR3 is 14 amino acids long. Sequenced: peripheral blood. The TCR sequence derives from a woman older than 75 with COVID-19, enrolled during active disease. This chain joins TRBV10-2 and TRBJ2-1; the D gene is possibly TRBD1 (6 bases). The DNA for the CDR3 is TGCGCCAGCAGTGAGCGGCAGGGGCGGAATGAGCAGTTCTTC. Its protein is CASSERQGRNEQFF.